What follows describes a single T cell receptor (beta chain). This entry belongs to a study of blood T cell repertoires in COVID-19. Study as a whole: Samples of COVID-19 (acute and convalescent) were obtained from the United States, Italy and Spain. PBMCs, B-cell-depleted T cells, or T cells were the source of the cDNA or gDNA that made up the material.

The protocol was immunoSEQ multiplex PCR, while the TCRdb copy is restricted to in-frame clones and leaves out a portion. The sample holds approximately 87,000 clones, roughly 80% seen once. The junction had 8 bases not matched to a gene; V was cut back by 5 bases and J by 8 bases. Germline-derived CDR1 and CDR2 are MNHEY and SMNVEV (reference sequence). The CDR3 contains 13 residues. The sequence was collected from a woman aged 80 or older with acute or convalescent COVID-19. The sample consisted of peripheral blood. The chain couples TRBV27 to TRBJ1-2; 7 bases agree with TRBD1. The CDR3 DNA sequence: TGTGCCAGCAGTGGGACAGCAACTCGGGGCTACACCTTC. This translates into CASSGTATRGYTF.